This T cell receptor (beta chain) was observed in a study of low-dose radiotherapy and immunotherapy resistance in tumors. Study information: A dose of 0.5 Gy per fraction was delivered to Cohort 1 every 2 weeks, for a total of 6.5 Gy.

With TRAV- and TRBV-specific primers, first-strand cDNA was made, covering the alpha and beta chains. It was with a constant-region primer and a V-primer adapter that TCRs were amplified over around 18 PCR cycles. In vitro transcription served to amplify the isolated mRNA. TCRdb re-called the reads through MiXCR, storing one row per CDR3 protein. The data contain 16,000 or so distinct CDR3 sequences, roughly 70% of them singletons. The donors' treatment consisted of nivolumab, ipilimumab, aspirin, low-dose cyclophosphamide and low-dose radiotherapy. CDR1 and CDR2 from the germline V gene are SGHTA and FQGNSA. The CDR3 has 13 amino acids. J lost 7 bases, V lost 4 bases, and 5 bases had no gene match.

This clonotype originated in a human donor with advanced metastatic prostate, ovarian, gallbladder or colorectal cancer (not recorded which). This table probably holds off-target reads from a library built for another chain. The chain carries TRBV7-2 and TRBJ1-2; 8 positions match TRBD1. DNA of the CDR3: TGTGCCAGCAGCTCAGGACAGGGTGTTGGCTACACCTTC. Its protein is CASSSGQGVGYTF.